These T cell receptor beta chains were read from a single sample in a study of OX40 agonist ivuxolimab in advanced cancers. Sequencing used immunoSEQ multiplex PCR; TCRdb keeps in-frame clones, though not all of them. The data hold under 60,000 clones, with 75% to 90% observed a single time. Sample: CD4+ or CD8+ T cells sorted from blood, taken in a trial of the OX40 agonist ivuxolimab. These receptors came from an adult with an advanced solid tumor such as melanoma, head and neck, liver or kidney cancer. CDR3s include the opening cysteine and the closing phenylalanine or tryptophan. The D gene is left open where the match is weak. Size values are once, few and many counts, or a class for expanded clones, and some rows have none.

j_gene: TRBJ2-3
abundance: .
v_gene: TRBV6-6
d_gene: .
len: 14
CDR3aa: CASKTGSRTDTQYF
CDR3nt: TGTGCCAGCAAAACGGGATCCCGCACAGATACGCAGTATTTT

j_gene: TRBJ1-5
abundance: .
v_gene: TRBV19
d_gene: .
len: 14
CDR3aa: CACAPTGSNQPQHF
CDR3nt: TGTGCCTGCGCACCGACAGGAAGCAATCAGCCCCAGCATTTT

j_gene: TRBJ2-7
abundance: .
v_gene: TRBV19
d_gene: .
len: 13
CDR3aa: CASSSSTVGKQYF
CDR3nt: TGTGCCAGTAGTAGTTCCACAGTCGGTAAGCAGTACTTC

j_gene: TRBJ1-1
abundance: .
v_gene: TRBV18
d_gene: .
len: 14
CDR3aa: CASSRNQVNTEAFF
CDR3nt: TGTGCCAGCTCAAGGAATCAGGTAAACACTGAAGCTTTCTTT

j_gene: TRBJ2-2
abundance: .
v_gene: TRBV2
d_gene: TRBD2
len: 14
CDR3aa: CATGSSGTVGELFF
CDR3nt: TGTGCCACCGGAAGTAGCGGGACTGTCGGGGAGCTGTTTTTT

j_gene: TRBJ1-6
abundance: .
v_gene: TRBV28
d_gene: .
len: 16
CDR3aa: CASSRDRRYSNSPLHF
CDR3nt: TGTGCCAGCAGCCGGGACCGACGTTACTCTAATTCACCCCTCCACTTT

j_gene: TRBJ2-7
abundance: .
v_gene: TRBV27
d_gene: TRBD2
len: 13
CDR3aa: CASSFVAGGEQYF
CDR3nt: TGTGCCAGCAGTTTTGTGGCGGGGGGTGAGCAGTACTTC

j_gene: TRBJ2-7
abundance: once
v_gene: TRBV11-2
d_gene: TRBD2
len: 15
CDR3aa: CASSFIAGGVYEQYF
CDR3nt: TGTGCCAGCAGCTTTATAGCGGGAGGCGTCTACGAGCAGTACTTC

j_gene: TRBJ2-7
abundance: .
v_gene: TRBV6-6
d_gene: .
len: 14
CDR3aa: CASSYFGGDYEQYF
CDR3nt: TGTGCCAGCAGTTACTTCGGGGGAGACTACGAGCAGTACTTC

j_gene: TRBJ1-4
abundance: .
v_gene: TRBV19
d_gene: .
len: 15
CDR3aa: CASSTRETPNEKLFF
CDR3nt: TGTGCCAGTAGTACTCGAGAGACTCCTAATGAAAAACTGTTTTTT

j_gene: TRBJ2-7
abundance: once
v_gene: TRBV19
d_gene: TRBD1
len: 15
CDR3aa: CASSKQQGVTYEQYF
CDR3nt: TGTGCCAGTAGTAAACAACAGGGGGTCACCTACGAGCAGTACTTC

j_gene: TRBJ2-1
abundance: few
v_gene: TRBV5-5
d_gene: TRBD2
len: 19
CDR3aa: CASSLVKTSGRAVGNEQFF
CDR3nt: TGTGCCAGCAGCTTGGTTAAGACTAGCGGGAGGGCCGTGGGGAATGAGCAGTTCTTC

j_gene: TRBJ2-7
abundance: once
v_gene: TRBV7-2
d_gene: .
len: 14
CDR3aa: CASSLASSGFEQYF
CDR3nt: TGTGCCAGCAGCTTAGCCTCTTCCGGATTCGAGCAGTACTTC

j_gene: TRBJ1-2
abundance: .
v_gene: TRBV18
d_gene: .
len: 14
CDR3aa: CASSPQTMASGYTF
CDR3nt: TGTGCCAGCTCACCGCAGACCATGGCCTCCGGCTACACCTTC

j_gene: TRBJ2-1
abundance: .
v_gene: TRBV6-4
d_gene: TRBD2
len: 13
CDR3aa: CASSVTGGSEQFF
CDR3nt: TGTGCCAGCAGTGTAACGGGAGGCAGTGAGCAGTTCTTC

j_gene: TRBJ1-1
abundance: .
v_gene: TRBV9
d_gene: TRBD1
len: 13
CDR3aa: CASSWDSGNEAFF
CDR3nt: TGTGCCAGCAGCTGGGACAGTGGCAATGAAGCTTTCTTT

j_gene: TRBJ1-4
abundance: .
v_gene: TRBV5-1
d_gene: TRBD1
len: 18
CDR3aa: CASSLGDRALSTNEKLFF
CDR3nt: TGCGCCAGCAGCTTGGGTGACAGGGCCCTCTCAACTAATGAAAAACTGTTTTTT

j_gene: TRBJ2-6
abundance: .
v_gene: TRBV27
d_gene: TRBD2
len: 18
CDR3aa: CASSPGLAGSSGANVLTF
CDR3nt: TGTGCCAGCAGTCCCGGACTAGCGGGAAGCTCTGGGGCCAACGTCCTGACTTTC

j_gene: TRBJ2-1
abundance: .
v_gene: TRBV5-1
d_gene: .
len: 11
CDR3aa: CASSGGTVQFF
CDR3nt: TGCGCCAGCAGCGGCGGGACAGTGCAGTTCTTC

j_gene: TRBJ1-2
abundance: .
v_gene: TRBV7-3
d_gene: TRBD1
len: 15
CDR3aa: CASSRTGQGDYGYTF
CDR3nt: TGTGCCAGCAGCCGAACCGGACAGGGGGACTATGGCTACACCTTC

j_gene: TRBJ2-7
abundance: .
v_gene: TRBV10-3
d_gene: .
len: 12
CDR3aa: CAISSGGWEQYF
CDR3nt: TGTGCCATCAGTTCAGGGGGGTGGGAGCAGTACTTC

j_gene: TRBJ1-5
abundance: .
v_gene: TRBV6-6
d_gene: .
len: 13
CDR3aa: CASSLGSNQPQHF
CDR3nt: TGTGCCAGCAGTCTAGGAAGCAATCAGCCCCAGCATTTT

j_gene: TRBJ1-1
abundance: .
v_gene: TRBV5-1
d_gene: .
len: 15
CDR3aa: CASSLLETANTEAFF
CDR3nt: TGCGCCAGCAGCTTGCTCGAGACAGCGAACACTGAAGCTTTCTTT

j_gene: TRBJ1-5
abundance: .
v_gene: TRBV9
d_gene: .
len: 15
CDR3aa: CASSRNSLGNQPQHF
CDR3nt: TGTGCCAGCAGCCGAAACAGCCTGGGGAATCAGCCCCAGCATTTT

j_gene: TRBJ2-7
abundance: .
v_gene: TRBV7-9
d_gene: .
len: 14
CDR3aa: CASSFAYRDYEQYF
CDR3nt: TGTGCCAGCAGCTTCGCGTACAGGGACTACGAGCAGTACTTC

j_gene: TRBJ1-1
abundance: once
v_gene: TRBV6-5
d_gene: TRBD1
len: 12
CDR3aa: CASNTWTGAAFF
CDR3nt: TGTGCCAGCAACACGTGGACAGGGGCAGCTTTCTTT

j_gene: TRBJ2-3
abundance: .
v_gene: TRBV19
d_gene: TRBD1
len: 14
CDR3aa: CASGTGGAFYTQYF
CDR3nt: TGTGCCAGTGGTACAGGGGGCGCGTTTTATACGCAGTATTTT

j_gene: TRBJ1-2
abundance: .
v_gene: TRBV30
d_gene: TRBD1
len: 16
CDR3aa: CAWSMKGQGASYGYTF
CDR3nt: TGTGCCTGGAGCATGAAAGGACAGGGGGCTAGTTATGGCTACACCTTC

j_gene: TRBJ1-5
abundance: few
v_gene: TRBV6-1
d_gene: .
len: 13
CDR3aa: CASSEGTYQPQHF
CDR3nt: TGTGCCAGCAGCGAAGGCACATATCAGCCCCAGCATTTT

j_gene: TRBJ2-7
abundance: few
v_gene: TRBV5-1
d_gene: TRBD1
len: 14
CDR3aa: CASRFGTGSYEQYF
CDR3nt: TGCGCCAGCAGGTTTGGGACAGGCTCCTACGAGCAGTACTTC

j_gene: TRBJ1-4
abundance: few
v_gene: TRBV30
d_gene: .
len: 12
CDR3aa: CAWNRVGEKLFF
CDR3nt: TGTGCCTGGAACAGGGTGGGTGAAAAACTGTTTTTT

j_gene: TRBJ2-4
abundance: .
v_gene: TRBV4-1
d_gene: .
len: 16
CDR3aa: CASSQVGILAKNIQYF
CDR3nt: TGCGCCAGCAGCCAAGTTGGGATCTTGGCCAAAAACATTCAGTACTTC

j_gene: TRBJ2-5
abundance: .
v_gene: TRBV9
d_gene: TRBD1
len: 15
CDR3aa: CASSVWGQGGETQYF
CDR3nt: TGTGCCAGCAGCGTTTGGGGACAGGGGGGAGAGACCCAGTACTTC